Presented here are 24 T cell receptor beta chains from one specimen sequenced in a study of vaccination and CD4 T cells after COVID-19. The Oncomine TCR Beta short-read assay was what sequenced the DNA obtained from cultured CD4+ T cells. From the PCR reads, TCRdb called clonotypes with MiXCR, one entry per CDR3 protein. The table has 14,000 to 15,000 distinct CDR3 sequences, roughly half seen once. No antigens are known for them. Treatment meaning: roughly 10-day PBMC culture with coronavirus spike peptide pools or control peptides (ViraFEST assay). This material consisted of cultured CD4+ T cells from blood, taken after SARS-CoV-2 vaccination. The origin of the receptors is a human donor with COVID-19.

The J gene is TRBJ1-5, the V gene TRBV21-1; TRBD1, the table's D call, lacks a check against the DNA. TRBV21-1 is a pseudogene segment. The CDR3 loop spans 16 amino acids. The CDR3 protein is CASSGRDRGLGQPQHF. The CDR3 DNA is TGTGCCAGCAGCGGGAGGGACAGGGGTCTCGGTCAGCCCCAGCATTTT.

The chain links TRBV6-1 to TRBJ2-3, with a tentative D call TRBD2 (5 bases). This CDR3 has 16 amino acids. Germline lookup yields CDR1 MNHNS and CDR2 SASEGT. Trimming left V 6 bases short and J 0 bases short, with 16 bases between. This CDR3 is CASREGPHQSTDTQYF. The DNA for the CDR3 is TGTGCCAGCAGAGAGGGTCCGCATCAGAGCACAGATACGCAGTATTTT.

The chain links TRBV6-5 to TRBJ1-6; 8 bases are a match to TRBD1. The junction had 6 bases not matched to a gene; V was cut back by 4 bases and J by 10 bases. The CDR3 is made up of 14 amino acids. The germline CDR1 and CDR2 sequences are MNHEY and SVGAGI. The CDR3 sequence: CASSSRTGISPLHF. CDR3 in DNA: TGTGCCAGCAGTTCACGGACAGGGATCTCACCCCTCCACTTT.

The chain is built from TRBV2 and TRBJ1-2, with TRBD1 as a possible D gene (5 bases). Germline V lookup: CDR1 SNHLY, CDR2 FYNNEI. The length of the CDR3 is 13 residues. The V gene lost 6 bases and the J gene lost 5 bases, with 13 bases spanning the gap. The CDR3: CASRPGTEYGYTF. CDR3 DNA: TGTGCCAGCAGACCGGGGACCGAGTATGGCTACACCTTC.

V is TRBV27 and J is TRBJ1-2; D ambiguous. The germline V gene has CDR1 MNHEY and CDR2 SMNVEV (reference sequence). The ends were cut back, 5 bases at V and 6 bases at J, with 13 bases in the middle. The CDR3 totals 13 residues. The CDR3 loop is CASSPRPLDGYTF. CDR3 nucleotides: TGTGCCAGCAGTCCAAGACCTTTGGATGGCTACACCTTC.

This clonotype was recorded a few times. The J gene is TRBJ2-5, the V gene TRBV21-1; the tabulated D call, TRBD2, remains unverified against the DNA. TRBV21-1 is noted as a pseudogene. The CDR3 length is 14 residues. CDR3 coding DNA: TGTGCCAGCAGCACAAGGACTGTTCTTGAGACCCAGTACTTC. It codes for CASSTRTVLETQYF.

This clonotype was seen a few times. The chain joins TRBV20-1 to TRBJ1-5, with D maybe TRBD1 (6 bases). The CDR3 spans 14 residues. V was shortened by 7 bases and J by 0 bases, with 13 bases between the two germline ends. Germline CDR1 reads DFQATT; CDR2 reads SNEGSKA (reference sequence). The CDR3, as DNA: TGCAGTGTTGGGGGGGCGAATAGCAATCAGCCCCAGCATTTT. Its translation: CSVGGANSNQPQHF.

J is TRBJ2-3 and V is TRBV6-2 or TRBV6-3, with a possible D match to TRBD1 (6 bases). Germline assignment: CDR1 MNHEY and CDR2 SVGEGT. This CDR3 contains 14 residues. Trimming left V 5 bases short and J 2 bases short, with 11 bases between. In DNA form, the CDR3 reads TGTGCCAGCAGTCCACAGGGTATCACAGATACGCAGTATTTT. This encodes CASSPQGITDTQYF.

CDR3 DNA sequence: TGTGCCAGCAGTATCGACAGGAACTCTGGAAACACCATATATTTT. Its translation is CASSIDRNSGNTIYF. The chain joins TRBV2 to TRBJ1-3, with D perhaps matching TRBD1 (6 bases). The CDR3 runs 15 residues. V lost 5 bases to trimming and J lost 0 bases, with 11 bases between them. The germline V gene has CDR1 SNHLY and CDR2 FYNNEI.

This clonotype was counted a few times. The chain carries TRBV20-1 and TRBJ1-5; a weak D match, TRBD1 (6 bases). The germline V gene encodes CDR1 DFQATT and CDR2 SNEGSKA (reference sequence). The ends were cut back, 1 base at V and 3 bases at J, with 13 bases in the middle. CDR3 length: 15 amino acids. CDR3 nucleotides: TGCAGTGCTAGAGCCGGGGCAGGGGTCAATCAGCCCCAGCATTTT. Its protein product is CSARAGAGVNQPQHF.

The rearrangement uses TRBV6-4 and TRBJ1-6, with D unclear. Between the trimmed V and J ends, which lost 2 bases and 8 bases, there was a span of 4 bases. The germline gives CDR1 MRHNA, CDR2 SNTAGT. CDR3 length: 12 amino acids. CDR3 region: CASSDGDSPLHF. In nucleotides, the CDR3 is TGTGCCAGCAGTGACGGGGATTCACCCCTCCACTTT.

The rearrangement joins TRBV19 to TRBJ1-5; a weak D match, TRBD1 (5 bases). V was shortened by 5 bases and J by 2 bases, with 10 bases between the two germline ends. This CDR3 has 14 amino acids. Germline CDR1 and CDR2: LNHDA and SQIVND (reference sequence). The CDR3 bases are TGTGCCAGTAGTCCAGGGATAGGCAATCAGCCCCAGCATTTT. Translating gives CASSPGIGNQPQHF.

The V and J genes are TRBV4-3 and TRBJ2-7, with TRBD2 identical over 9 bases. From germline, CDR1 is LGHNA and CDR2 YSLEER. Trimming removed 0 bases from V and 2 bases from J; junction bases left unmatched: 8. This CDR3 is 17 amino acids long. The CDR3: CASSQDPLPSGAYEQYF. DNA of the CDR3: TGCGCCAGCAGCCAAGATCCTCTTCCTAGCGGGGCCTACGAGCAGTACTTC.

The V and J genes are TRBV20-1 and TRBJ1-6; D is ambiguous. This CDR3 has 16 residues. Trimming removed 5 bases from V and 3 bases from J, with 17 bases in between. Germline V gene data show CDR1 as DFQATT and CDR2 as SNEGSKA (reference sequence). The CDR3 protein is CSAAEPDGRYNSPLHF. Written as DNA, the CDR3 is TGCAGTGCTGCAGAGCCGGACGGTCGCTATAATTCACCCCTCCACTTT.

The CDR3 is CASSPGGQVTGELFF. DNA of the CDR3: TGTGCCAGCAGCCCTGGGGGACAGGTCACCGGGGAGCTGTTTTTT. V gene TRBV5-4 combines with J gene TRBJ2-2; 8 nucleotides match TRBD1. The length of the CDR3 is 15 residues. Germline CDR1 and CDR2: SGHNT and YYREEE (reference sequence). The V segment lost 4 bases and the J segment 4 bases; nucleotides outside the gene matches: 6.

This clonotype was seen only a few times. This chain connects TRBV30 to TRBJ1-1, with D uncertain. Germline CDR1 reads GTSNPN; CDR2 reads SVGIG (reference sequence). The length of the CDR3 is 13 residues. V was shortened by 8 bases and J by 5 bases, with 18 bases between the two germline ends. The chain's CDR3 is CAGQTPSGTEAFF. CDR3 nucleotides: TGTGCCGGCCAGACACCGAGTGGGACTGAAGCTTTCTTT.

The sample holds a few counts of this clonotype. CDR3 in amino acids: CASSGRGTVYYGYTF. The CDR3 coding sequence is TGTGCCAGCAGCGGGAGAGGGACGGTGTACTATGGCTACACCTTC. This sequence joins TRBV7-9 and TRBJ1-2; a weak D match, TRBD1 (5 bases). Trimming pared 5 bases from V and 3 bases from J, leaving 16 bases between. Per the germline V gene, CDR1 is SEHNR and CDR2 is FQNEAQ (reference sequence). This CDR3 has 15 amino acids.

The chain recombines TRBV6-2 or TRBV6-3 with TRBJ1-2; D not resolved. Germline values: CDR1 MNHEY, CDR2 SVGEGT. Trimming took 2 bases from V and 1 from J, leaving 5 bases between them. The CDR3 spans 13 residues. Written as DNA, the CDR3 is TGTGCCAGCAGTTACAAGAATAACTATGGCTACACCTTC. This translates into CASSYKNNYGYTF.

This clonotype occurred once. V usage is TRBV5-6 and J usage is TRBJ1-5, with a possible D match to TRBD1 (5 bases). V was trimmed by 0 bases and J by 10 bases, leaving 11 bases between them. The CDR3 consists of 13 residues. Germline V gives CDR1 SGHDT, CDR2 YYEEEE. CDR3 protein: CASSLAGSQPQHF. CDR3 coding DNA: TGTGCCAGCAGCTTGGCAGGGTCGCAACCCCAGCATTTT.

The V gene is TRBV6-5, the J gene TRBJ2-7; maybe TRBD1 (6 bases). The CDR3 contains 13 residues. V lost 4 bases and J lost 5, with 12 bases in between. Germline V lookup: CDR1 MNHEY, CDR2 SVGAGI. The chain's CDR3 is CASSSTGIHEQYF. CDR3 DNA: TGTGCCAGCAGTTCGACAGGTATCCACGAGCAGTACTTC.

This clonotype has a handful of counts. The gene calls are TRBV4-3 and TRBJ1-5; TRBD1 might be the D (6 bases). The CDR3 sequence is 15 residues long. Trimming pared 3 bases from V and 3 bases from J, leaving 12 bases between. The V gene's germline CDR1 is LGHNA and CDR2 YSLEER. The CDR3 sequence: CASSQTPGANQPQHF. The CDR3 DNA reads as TGCGCCAGCAGCCAGACCCCGGGGGCCAATCAGCCCCAGCATTTT.

This sequence joins TRBV6-1 and TRBJ1-1; possibly TRBD1 for D (5 bases). V was pared by 5 bases and J by 0 bases, with 13 bases between. Per germline, CDR1 MNHNS and CDR2 SASEGT. The CDR3 is 15 amino acids. In DNA form, the CDR3 reads TGTGCCAGCAGTAACCAGGGTAACATGAACACTGAAGCTTTCTTT. This codes for CASSNQGNMNTEAFF.

This chain joins TRBV5-8 and TRBJ1-2; D perhaps matches TRBD1 (5 bases). Germline V gene sequence: CDR1 SGHTS, CDR2 YDEGEE. This CDR3 has 15 amino acids. The V end was cut by 0 bases, the J end by 8 bases, with 17 bases between. The CDR3 DNA reads as TGTGCCAGCAGCTTGGGTGATACGGGGGTCGGCGGCTACACCTTC. Translation: CASSLGDTGVGGYTF.

The chain has TRBV6-1 and TRBJ2-1; no clear D gene. The CDR3 spans 13 residues. Germline assignment: CDR1 MNHNS and CDR2 SASEGT. Trimming took 6 bases from V and 7 from J, leaving 13 bases between them. The CDR3 here is CASSRVGRNEQFF. CDR3 nucleotides: TGTGCCAGCAGCAGAGTTGGAAGAAATGAGCAGTTCTTC.